The text below deals with one TCR beta chain. This sample was included in a study of blood T cell repertoires in COVID-19. Study overall: Samples came from the United States, Italy and Spain, spanning acute and convalescent COVID-19. PBMCs, B-cell-depleted T cells, or T cells provided the cDNA or gDNA that made up the material.

In the source study's methods: Amplified reference gene primers provided the basis for estimating nucleated cell counts. Assay used: immunoSEQ multiplex PCR; TCRdb lists only in-frame clones, some missing. D and trimming were read from the DNA, whereas the V and J calls and clone size are those reported in that table. There are more than 60,000 clones in the sample; approximately 87% occur only once, and around 4.4% lies in the top ten. Germline CDR1 is SGHTA and CDR2 is FQGNSA. Losses at the gene ends were 2 bases for V and 5 bases for J; bases not matched to a gene: 3. The CDR3 consists of 14 residues.

The clonotype comes from a man aged 45-60 years with active COVID-19. The sequenced material came from peripheral blood. The genes are TRBV7-2 and TRBJ2-7; TRBD2 agrees at 10 bases. For the CDR3, the DNA is TGTGCCAGCAGCTTACTGCTAGCGGGAGACGAGCAGTACTTC. Its translation is CASSLLLAGDEQYF.